This entry lists 32 T cell receptor beta chains sequenced from one sample in a study of blood T cells in healthy people across ages. For the second PCR, which ran for about 6 to 11 cycles, a sample-barcoded 5' primer and a J-beta primer mix were used. TCRdb redid the calling of the 5' RACE reads with MiXCR, one entry per CDR3 protein. Among 850,000 to 1,100,000 distinct CDR3 sequences listed, less than 45% were seen once. What was sequenced was blood. The source of these receptors is a man between 18 and 29 years old in good health.

The gene calls are TRBV12-3 or TRBV12-4 and TRBJ1-6; 10 bases are shared with TRBD1. V shed 6 bases, J shed 5 bases, and the junction held 7 bases outside the gene matches. This CDR3 has 16 residues. The CDR3, as DNA: TGTGCCAGCAGGTCTCTGACAGGGGGCGATAATTCACCCCTCCACTTT. Its translation: CASRSLTGGDNSPLHF.

The J gene is TRBJ1-2, the V gene TRBV13; the D gene is possibly TRBD1 (5 bases). Per germline, CDR1 PRHDT and CDR2 FYEKMQ (reference sequence). The V and J ends lost 6 bases and 6 bases respectively, with 17 bases between them. The CDR3 covers 14 residues. In nucleotides, the CDR3 is TGTGCCAGCAGTCGTCTGCAACAGGCCGATGGCTACACCTTC. Its translation: CASSRLQQADGYTF. Combining the CDR3 with reference TRBV13 and TRBJ1-2 gives the whole variable domain AAGVIQSPRHLIKEKRETATLKCYPIPRHDTVYWYQQGPGQDPQFLISFYEKMQSDKGSIPDRFSAQQFSDYHSELNMSSLELGDSALYFCASSRLQQADGYTFGSGTRLTVV.

This clonotype was observed a few times. The chain couples TRBV10-3 to TRBJ1-2; no definite D call. Trimming took 4 bases from V and 0 from J, leaving 12 bases between them. CDR3 size: 15 residues. Germline loops: CDR1 ENHRY, CDR2 SYGVKD. The CDR3 coding sequence is TGTGCCATCAGTGCCTCTACCACTACTAACTATGGCTACACCTTC. It specifies CAISASTTTNYGYTF.

The sample holds a few counts of this clonotype. V and J are TRBV2 and TRBJ1-5, with D maybe TRBD1 (6 bases). Germline V gives CDR1 SNHLY, CDR2 FYNNEI. This CDR3 has 15 residues. Trimming stripped 3 bases from V and 4 bases from J, with 13 bases between. The CDR3 DNA sequence: TGTGCCAGCAGTGACGATGGGACACTGAATCAGCCCCAGCATTTT. Protein product: CASSDDGTLNQPQHF.

The chain combines TRBV4-3 with TRBJ1-1, with TRBD1 as a possible D gene (6 bases). The germline CDR1 and CDR2 sequences are LGHNA and YSLEER. Trimming removed 0 bases from V and 1 base from J, with 12 bases in between. This CDR3 contains 16 residues. In DNA, the CDR3 is TGCGCCAGCAGCCAAGACAGGGGTACAGGGAACACTGAAGCTTTCTTT. This encodes CASSQDRGTGNTEAFF.

The chain links TRBV6-2 or TRBV6-3 to TRBJ1-1; a possible D gene is TRBD1 (5 bases). The CDR3 consists of 15 residues. CDR1 MNHEY and CDR2 SVGEGT come from the germline V gene. Trimming left V 6 bases short and J 3 bases short, with 17 bases between. The CDR3 is CASRPRQRRHTEAFF. In DNA, the CDR3 is TGTGCCAGCAGGCCTCGACAGCGTCGGCACACTGAAGCTTTCTTT.

This chain uses TRBV19 with TRBJ2-1; TRBD1 aligns across 7 bases. CDR1 LNHDA and CDR2 SQIVND come from the germline V gene (reference sequence). The CDR3 runs to 14 residues. V was pared by 5 bases and J by 8 bases, with 9 bases of the junction left unmatched. The CDR3 region has the DNA TGTGCCAGTAGTCCTAGACAGGGCAGAGATGAGCAGTTCTTC. Protein product: CASSPRQGRDEQFF.

In this sample, this clonotype turned up a few times. The chain recombines TRBV5-6 with TRBJ2-5; no clear D. CDR3 length: 13 residues. CDR1 is SGHDT and CDR2 is YYEEEE in the germline V gene. V was clipped by 1 base and J by 3 bases, with 7 bases between them. The chain's CDR3 is CASSLSLEETQYF. For the CDR3, the DNA is TGTGCCAGCAGCTTGTCCCTCGAAGAGACCCAGTACTTC.

The CDR3 DNA is TGTGCCAGCAGCCAAGATTGGATCGGAGATAATGAAAAACTGTTTTTT. Translated, it gives CASSQDWIGDNEKLFF. This sequence joins TRBV3-1 and TRBJ1-4, with D unresolved. Trimming took off 0 bases at V and 4 bases at J, with 12 bases between the two ends. From germline, CDR1 is LGHDT and CDR2 YNNKEL (reference sequence). The CDR3 runs to 16 residues. The entire variable domain, with the rest obtained from reference TRBV3-1 and TRBJ1-4, is as follows: DTAVSQTPKYLVTQMGNDKSIKCEQNLGHDTMYWYKQDSKKFLKIMFSYNNKELIINETVPNRFSPKSPDKAHLNLHINSLELGDSAVYFCASSQDWIGDNEKLFFGSGTQLSVL.

This chain uses TRBV11-2 with TRBJ2-5, with 7 bases that match TRBD2. The CDR3 runs to 13 residues. Per germline, CDR1 SGHAT and CDR2 FQNNGV. With 6 bases clipped from V and 0 bases from J, the junction kept 1 base outside the gene matches. The chain's CDR3 is CASRRGNQETQYF. The CDR3 DNA reads as TGTGCCAGCAGGCGGGGGAACCAAGAGACCCAGTACTTC. The variable domain in full, with the rest retrieved from reference TRBV11-2 and TRBJ2-5, is EAGVAQSPRYKIIEKRQSVAFWCNPISGHATLYWYQQILGQGPKLLIQFQNNGVVDDSQLPKDRFSAERLKGVDSTLKIQPAKLEDSAVYLCASRRGNQETQYFGPGTRLLVL.

This clonotype was recorded a few times. The V gene is TRBV10-3, the J gene TRBJ2-7; weak D call: TRBD1 (6 bases). CDR1 is ENHRY and CDR2 is SYGVKD in the germline V gene. The CDR3 loop spans 15 amino acids. Trimming stripped 10 bases from V and 0 bases from J, with 19 bases between. CDR3 nucleotides: TGTGCCACCACGAGGACAGACGTCCTCTCCTACGAGCAGTACTTC. This codes for CATTRTDVLSYEQYF.

The chain couples TRBV2 to TRBJ1-2; D might be TRBD1 (6 bases). V gave up 3 bases and J gave up 1 base, with 15 bases separating them. The CDR3 length is 16 residues. Germline CDR1 reads SNHLY; CDR2 reads FYNNEI. The CDR3 coding sequence is TGTGCCAGCAGTGAGATGCTAGGGGGAGATAACTATGGCTACACCTTC. It translates to CASSEMLGGDNYGYTF.

The rearrangement links TRBV2 to TRBJ2-1; D is undetermined. Trimming stripped 6 bases from V and 0 bases from J, with 9 bases between. Per germline, CDR1 SNHLY and CDR2 FYNNEI. There are 14 residues in the CDR3. The CDR3 here is CASRTESSYNEQFF. The CDR3 DNA reads as TGTGCCAGCAGAACCGAGAGCTCCTACAATGAGCAGTTCTTC.

This clonotype was counted between two and nine times. The chain recombines TRBV27 with TRBJ1-2; 11 nucleotides match TRBD1. The CDR3 covers 16 residues. Germline V gene sequence: CDR1 MNHEY, CDR2 SMNVEV (reference sequence). The V segment lost 5 bases and the J segment 5 bases; nucleotides outside the gene matches: 10. The CDR3, as DNA: TGTGCCAGCAGTCTCCTCCAAGGGGACAGGGGGTATGGCTACACCTTC. Protein sequence: CASSLLQGDRGYGYTF.

The chain couples TRBV7-2 to TRBJ2-1; possible D gene TRBD2, 5 bases. V lost 2 bases and J lost 3, with 11 bases in between. This CDR3 spans 15 amino acids. CDR1 SGHTA and CDR2 FQGNSA come from the germline V gene. The CDR3 sequence: CASSLTSADYNEQFF. The CDR3 nucleotides are TGTGCCAGCAGCTTAACCTCAGCGGACTACAATGAGCAGTTCTTC. Based on the CDR3 plus reference TRBV7-2 and TRBJ2-1, the full variable domain is GAGVSQSPSNKVTEKGKDVELRCDPISGHTALYWYRQSLGQGLEFLIYFQGNSAPDKSGLPSDRFSAERTGGSVSTLTIQRTQQEDSAVYLCASSLTSADYNEQFFGPGTRLTVL.

The gene calls are TRBV10-3 and TRBJ1-4; 7 nucleotides line up with TRBD1. The junction had 9 bases not matched to a gene; V was cut back by 6 bases and J by 8 bases. This CDR3 is built from 14 residues. Germline CDR1 and CDR2: ENHRY and SYGVKD. The CDR3 nucleotides read TGTGCCATCAGCGATGTAGGGGGCGAAGAAAAACTGTTTTTT. Translated: CAISDVGGEEKLFF.

This sequence joins TRBV7-9 and TRBJ1-2, with 11 bases aligning to TRBD1. The J segment lost 7 bases and the V segment lost 1 base, leaving 14 bases of the junction unmatched. This CDR3 is built from 18 residues. The V gene's germline CDR1 is SEHNR and CDR2 FQNEAQ (reference sequence). CDR3 loop: CASSLGEVSRDRGSGYTF. For the CDR3, the DNA is TGTGCCAGCAGCTTAGGAGAAGTGTCTAGGGACAGGGGGTCTGGCTACACCTTC.

This clonotype was seen a handful of times. This chain uses TRBV5-6 with TRBJ2-4; D remains unclear. This CDR3 contains 14 residues. Germline V gene data show CDR1 as SGHDT and CDR2 as YYEEEE. V lost 0 bases to trimming and J lost 6 bases, with 10 bases between them. CDR3 in DNA: TGTGCCAGCAGCTTGGAGGGCCCGGTAAACATTCAGTACTTC. Its protein is CASSLEGPVNIQYF.

At least ten counts were recorded for this clonotype. The chain has TRBV9 and TRBJ2-1; D uncertain. Trimming stripped 4 bases from V and 7 bases from J, with 12 bases between. Germline V gene sequence: CDR1 SGDLS, CDR2 YYNGEE. This CDR3 contains 13 residues. The DNA for the CDR3 is TGTGCCAGCAGCCCCCCCCCCGATAATGAGCAGTTCTTC. Its translation is CASSPPPDNEQFF.

This clonotype was seen a few times. The V gene is TRBV6-5, the J gene TRBJ2-7, with 9 bases that match TRBD1. Germline V gene data show CDR1 as MNHEY and CDR2 as SVGAGI. V lost 7 bases, J lost 7 bases, and 17 bases stayed unmatched. The CDR3 runs to 16 residues. The CDR3: CASTLTGGTGPREQYF. As DNA, the CDR3 is TGTGCCAGCACGCTAACAGGGGGCACAGGACCTAGAGAGCAGTACTTC.

The chain is built from TRBV6-2 or TRBV6-3 and TRBJ2-3; TRBD1 matches 11 bases. The CDR3 is 19 amino acids. Germline loops: CDR1 MNHEY, CDR2 SVGEGT. V lost 6 bases to trimming and J lost 3 bases; unmatched junction nucleotides: 17. Here the CDR3 reads CASSPGQGADIRSTDTQYF. For the CDR3, the DNA is TGTGCCAGCAGCCCCGGACAGGGGGCCGATATTAGGAGTACAGATACGCAGTATTTT.

V is TRBV2 and J is TRBJ1-1, with D uncertain. The germline gives CDR1 SNHLY, CDR2 FYNNEI. This CDR3 has 14 residues. V was shortened by 6 bases and J by 1 base, with 12 bases between the two germline ends. This CDR3 reads CASRKATPNTEAFF. Here the CDR3 DNA reads TGTGCCAGCAGGAAAGCTACACCGAACACTGAAGCTTTCTTT.

This chain links TRBV5-1 with TRBJ2-4; D unclear. Per the germline V gene, CDR1 is SGHRS and CDR2 is YFSETQ. V was shortened by 0 bases and J by 13 bases, with 8 bases between the two germline ends. The CDR3 length is 11 residues. DNA of the CDR3: TGCGCCAGCAGCTTGGATGCAAAGCAGTACTTC. Translation gives CASSLDAKQYF.

J is TRBJ2-7 and V is TRBV20-1; D gene uncertain. The CDR3 runs 14 residues. V was shortened by 0 bases and J by 2 bases, with 11 bases between the two germline ends. CDR1 and CDR2 from the germline V gene are DFQATT and SNEGSKA (reference sequence). The CDR3 coding sequence is TGCAGTGCTAGAGATAAGGGTTTTACCTACGAGCAGTACTTC. Its protein is CSARDKGFTYEQYF.

A few counts support this clonotype. This chain links TRBV27 with TRBJ2-7; 11 nucleotides match TRBD1. Germline V lookup: CDR1 MNHEY, CDR2 SMNVEV (reference sequence). CDR3 length equals 16 residues. The V gene end was trimmed by 6 bases and the J gene end by 3 bases; junction bases not matched to a gene: 10. The chain's CDR3 is CASSLIGDRGDYEQYF. The CDR3 DNA reads as TGTGCCAGCAGCCTTATAGGGGACAGGGGGGACTACGAGCAGTACTTC.

There are a few counts of this clonotype. The V and J genes are TRBV12-3 or TRBV12-4 and TRBJ2-1; D may be TRBD1 (5 bases). V lost 8 bases to trimming and J lost 6 bases, with 14 bases between them. CDR3 length equals 13 residues. This CDR3 is CASCPGRANEQFF. Written as DNA, the CDR3 is TGTGCCAGCTGTCCGGGCAGGGCCAATGAGCAGTTCTTC.

The chain is built from TRBV25-1 and TRBJ1-2; perhaps TRBD1 as D (5 bases). The CDR3 length is 14 residues. Per the germline V gene, CDR1 is MGHDK and CDR2 is SYGVNS. Trimming pared 6 bases from V and 4 bases from J, leaving 15 bases between. CDR3 bases: TGTGCCAGCAGGGATCAGGGATTCCTCTATGGCTACACCTTC. This translates into CASRDQGFLYGYTF.

The V call is TRBV29-1, the J call TRBJ1-1, with a tentative D call TRBD1 (5 bases). The CDR3 totals 13 residues. Germline V gene data show CDR1 as SQVTM and CDR2 as ANQGSEA. The germline V and J ends were trimmed by 3 bases and 9 bases, with 17 bases remaining between them. CDR3 amino acids: CSVDAQGGGKAFF. Here the CDR3 DNA reads TGCAGCGTTGATGCGCAGGGTGGGGGAAAAGCTTTCTTT.

The chain recombines TRBV6-2 or TRBV6-3 with TRBJ2-1; D gene unclear. Germline CDR1 is MNHEY and CDR2 is SVGEGT. The CDR3 is made up of 15 amino acids. Trimming took 4 bases from V and 4 from J, leaving 14 bases between them. As DNA, the CDR3 is TGTGCCAGCAGTTCCTCAAACCCCTATTACAATGAGCAGTTCTTC. Amino acids: CASSSSNPYYNEQFF.

The V call is TRBV2, the J call TRBJ2-5, with D tentatively TRBD1 (6 bases). The CDR3 contains 17 residues. The germline gives CDR1 SNHLY, CDR2 FYNNEI. Trimming pared 0 bases from V and 1 base from J, leaving 15 bases between. CDR3 DNA sequence: TGTGCCAGCAGTGAAGCAGGATTATCGACAGGCCAAGAGACCCAGTACTTC. This gives the protein CASSEAGLSTGQETQYF.

A few counts support this clonotype. The chain combines TRBV28 with TRBJ1-2; 7 nucleotides align to TRBD1. The CDR3 loop spans 14 amino acids. Unmatched junction bases numbered 7, after V lost 5 bases and J lost 4 bases. Germline assignment: CDR1 MDHEN and CDR2 SYDVKM. In DNA, the CDR3 is TGTGCCAGCAGTGCTGCAGGGGGAGGCTATGGCTACACCTTC. Translation gives CASSAAGGGYGYTF.

This clonotype appeared many times. The chain has TRBV6-2 or TRBV6-3 and TRBJ1-2; TRBD1 might be the D (6 bases). CDR3 length equals 17 residues. Trimming shortened V by 2 bases and J by 0 bases, and 16 bases separated the two germline ends. Per the germline V gene, CDR1 is MNHEY and CDR2 is SVGEGT. CDR3 in DNA: TGTGCCAGCAGTTACCGGGACACGACCTTTCCTAACTATGGCTACACCTTC. It codes for CASSYRDTTFPNYGYTF.